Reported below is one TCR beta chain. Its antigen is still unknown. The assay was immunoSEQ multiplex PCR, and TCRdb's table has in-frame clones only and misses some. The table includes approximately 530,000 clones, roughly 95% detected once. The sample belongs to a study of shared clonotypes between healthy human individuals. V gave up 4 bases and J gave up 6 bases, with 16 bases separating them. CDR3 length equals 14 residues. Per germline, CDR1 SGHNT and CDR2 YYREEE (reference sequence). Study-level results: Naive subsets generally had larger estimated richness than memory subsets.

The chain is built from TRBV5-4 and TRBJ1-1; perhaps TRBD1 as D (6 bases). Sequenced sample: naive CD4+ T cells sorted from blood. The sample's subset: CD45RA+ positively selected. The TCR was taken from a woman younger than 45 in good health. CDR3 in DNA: TGTGCCAGCAGCACGGGTGGGGGGCAGGCTGAAGCTTTCTTT. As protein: CASSTGGGQAEAFF. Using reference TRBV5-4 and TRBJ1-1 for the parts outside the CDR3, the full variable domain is ETGVTQSPTHLIKTRGQQVTLRCSSQSGHNTVSWYQQALGQGPQFIFQYYREEENGRGNFPPRFSGLQFPNYSSELNVNALELDDSALYLCASSTGGGQAEAFFGQGTRLTVV.